This T cell receptor (beta chain) was sequenced during a study of blood T cell repertoires in COVID-19. Study details: PBMCs, B-cell-depleted T cells, or T cells provided the cDNA or gDNA that made up the material.

The authors' processing: Amplification of reference gene primers was used by the study to estimate nucleated cell counts. Method: immunoSEQ multiplex PCR; TCRdb's copy keeps in-frame clones and lacks some. The V and J calls and clone size come from that table; D and trimming were worked out from the DNA. This sample has approximately 240,000 clones; 70% to 90% occur once, and the top ten carry more than 2.5%. Per germline, CDR1 LGHDT and CDR2 YNNKEL (reference sequence). Trimming pared 2 bases from V and 8 bases from J, leaving 13 bases between. This CDR3 has 14 amino acids. Sequenced: peripheral blood. This TCR was recovered from a woman in her twenties or thirties who had recovered from COVID-19. The chain has TRBV3-1 (or the pseudogene TRBV3-2) and TRBJ1-3; the D gene is possibly TRBD1 (6 bases). The CDR3 nucleotides are TGTGCCAGCAGCCAAACCGCAGGGGAGTACACCATATATTTT. Translating it yields CASSQTAGEYTIYF.